The T cell receptor (beta chain) under discussion was sequenced for a study of shared clonotypes between healthy human individuals. Findings and limits, study-wide: Shared clonotypes: approximately 5% naive CD4, 3% to 3.5% naive CD8, about 2.2% memory CD4, approximately 0.41% memory CD8.

CDR1 and CDR2 (germline): MDHEN, SYDVKM. V lost 7 bases, J lost 6 bases, and 16 bases lay in between. The CDR3 is 13 residues long. Around 30,000 T cell genomes (around 0.2 ug DNA) went into each sorted-subset replicate. The protocol was immunoSEQ multiplex PCR, while the TCRdb copy is restricted to in-frame clones and leaves out a portion. The sample contains hundreds of thousands of clones, roughly 95% of which appear only once. Terminally differentiated effector memory CD45RA+ cells were excluded by CCR7 positive selection of CD45RO-negative cells. Concerning this clone: Its specificity is unknown.

Sequencing was done on a sample of naive CD8+ T cells sorted from blood. The clonotype comes from a woman in her 30s in good health. The chain couples TRBV28 to TRBJ2-7; D is possibly TRBD2 (5 bases). CDR3 DNA sequence: TGTGCCAGCACCCCGGACGGACGGGGCGAGCAGTACTTC. This codes for CASTPDGRGEQYF. Combining the CDR3 with reference TRBV28 and TRBJ2-7 gives the whole variable domain DVKVTQSSRYLVKRTGEKVFLECVQDMDHENMFWYRQDPGLGLRLIYFSYDVKMKEKGDIPEGYSVSREKKERFSLILESASTNQTSMYLCASTPDGRGEQYFGPGTRLTVT.